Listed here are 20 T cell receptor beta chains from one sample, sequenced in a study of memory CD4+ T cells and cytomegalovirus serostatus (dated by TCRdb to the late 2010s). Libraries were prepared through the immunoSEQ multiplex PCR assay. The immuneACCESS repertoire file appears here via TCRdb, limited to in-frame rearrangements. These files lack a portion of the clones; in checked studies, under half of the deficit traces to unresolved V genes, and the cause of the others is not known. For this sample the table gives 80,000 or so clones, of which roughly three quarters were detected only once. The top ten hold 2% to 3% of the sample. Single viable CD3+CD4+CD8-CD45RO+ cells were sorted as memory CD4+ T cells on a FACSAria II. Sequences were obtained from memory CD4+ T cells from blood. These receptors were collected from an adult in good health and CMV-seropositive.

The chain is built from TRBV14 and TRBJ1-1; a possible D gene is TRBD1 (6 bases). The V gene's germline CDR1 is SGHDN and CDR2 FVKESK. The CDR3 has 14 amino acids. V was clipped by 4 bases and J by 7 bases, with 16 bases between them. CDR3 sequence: CASSPWQGFGEAFF. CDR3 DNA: TGTGCCAGCAGCCCGTGGCAGGGGTTTGGTGAAGCTTTCTTT.

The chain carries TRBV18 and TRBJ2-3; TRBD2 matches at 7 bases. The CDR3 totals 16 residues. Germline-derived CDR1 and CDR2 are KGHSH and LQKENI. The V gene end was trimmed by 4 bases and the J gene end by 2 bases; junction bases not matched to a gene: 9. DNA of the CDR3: TGTGCCAGCTCACTCAATAGGCGGGAGCTCACAGATACGCAGTATTTT. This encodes CASSLNRRELTDTQYF.

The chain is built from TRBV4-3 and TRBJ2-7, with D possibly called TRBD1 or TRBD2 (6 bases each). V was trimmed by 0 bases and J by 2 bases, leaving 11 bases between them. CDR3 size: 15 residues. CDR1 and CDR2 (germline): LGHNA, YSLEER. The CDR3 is CASSQELGGAYEQYV. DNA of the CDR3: TGCGCCAGCAGCCAAGAACTCGGGGGCGCCTACGAGCAGTACGTC.

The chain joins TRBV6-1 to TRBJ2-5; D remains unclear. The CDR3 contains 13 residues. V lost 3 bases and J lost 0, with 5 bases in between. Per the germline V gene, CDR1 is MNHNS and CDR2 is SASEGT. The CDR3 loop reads CASSEGYQETQYF. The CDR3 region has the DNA TGTGCCAGCAGTGAGGGGTACCAAGAGACCCAGTACTTC.

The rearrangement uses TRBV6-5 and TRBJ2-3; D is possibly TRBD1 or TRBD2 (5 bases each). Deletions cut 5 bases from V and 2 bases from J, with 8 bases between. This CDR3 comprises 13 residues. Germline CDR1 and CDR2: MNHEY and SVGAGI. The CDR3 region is CASSTGTTDTQYF. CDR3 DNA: TGTGCCAGCAGTACCGGGACCACAGATACGCAGTATTTT.

The CDR3 DNA follows: TGCAGCGTGGGGACAGGGGGCCGACAGAATGAGCAGTTCTTC. Amino acids: CSVGTGGRQNEQFF. V is TRBV29-1 and J is TRBJ2-1; 12 bases match TRBD1. The V gene end was trimmed by 6 bases and the J gene end by 7 bases; junction bases not matched to a gene: 7. The germline V gene encodes CDR1 SQVTM and CDR2 ANQGSEA. This CDR3 is built from 14 residues.

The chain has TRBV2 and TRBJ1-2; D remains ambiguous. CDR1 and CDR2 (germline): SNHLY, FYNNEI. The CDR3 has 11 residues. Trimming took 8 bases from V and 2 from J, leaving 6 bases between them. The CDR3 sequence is CASASNYGYTF. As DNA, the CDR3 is TGTGCCAGCGCCAGCAACTATGGCTACACCTTC.

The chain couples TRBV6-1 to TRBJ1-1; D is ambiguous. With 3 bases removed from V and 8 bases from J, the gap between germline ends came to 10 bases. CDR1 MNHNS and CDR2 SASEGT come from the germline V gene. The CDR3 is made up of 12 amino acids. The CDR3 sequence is CASSEMAGEAFF. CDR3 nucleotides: TGTGCCAGCAGTGAGATGGCGGGGGAAGCTTTCTTT.

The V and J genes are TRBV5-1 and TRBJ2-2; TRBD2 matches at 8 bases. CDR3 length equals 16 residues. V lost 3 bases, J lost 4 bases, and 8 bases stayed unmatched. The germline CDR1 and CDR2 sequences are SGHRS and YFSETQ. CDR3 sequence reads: CASSSQFSGGTGELFF. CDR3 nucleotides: TGCGCCAGCAGCTCCCAGTTCAGCGGGGGCACCGGGGAGCTGTTTTTT.

CDR3 loop: CASSTATSGNTIYF. The CDR3, as DNA: TGTGCCAGTAGTACGGCGACCTCTGGAAACACCATATATTTT. The chain employs TRBV19 and TRBJ1-3; no definite D call. Trimming stripped 4 bases from V and 0 bases from J, with 7 bases between. This CDR3 region has 14 residues. Germline lookup yields CDR1 LNHDA and CDR2 SQIVND (reference sequence).

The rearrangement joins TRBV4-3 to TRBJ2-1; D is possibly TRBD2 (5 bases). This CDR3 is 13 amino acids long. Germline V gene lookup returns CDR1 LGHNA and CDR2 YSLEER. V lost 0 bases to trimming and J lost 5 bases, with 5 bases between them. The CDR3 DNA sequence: TGCGCCAGCAGCCAAGATAGCGACAATGAGCAGTTCTTC. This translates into CASSQDSDNEQFF.

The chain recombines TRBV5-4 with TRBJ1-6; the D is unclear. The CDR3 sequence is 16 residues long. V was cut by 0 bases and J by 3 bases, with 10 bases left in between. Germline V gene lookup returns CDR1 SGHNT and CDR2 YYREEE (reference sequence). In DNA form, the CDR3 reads TGTGCCAGCAGCTTGGAGGGAGCTGTCTATAATTCACCCCTCCACTTT. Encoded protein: CASSLEGAVYNSPLHF.

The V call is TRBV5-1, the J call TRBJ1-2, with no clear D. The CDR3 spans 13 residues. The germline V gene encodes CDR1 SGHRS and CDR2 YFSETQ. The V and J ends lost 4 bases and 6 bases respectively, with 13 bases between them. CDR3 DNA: TGCGCCAGCAGCCACGACACGTTGAATGGCTACACCTTC. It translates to CASSHDTLNGYTF.

The DNA for the CDR3 is TGTGCCAGCAGCGAAAACAGGGGAGATACGCAGTATTTT. The encoded protein is CASSENRGDTQYF. The chain combines TRBV7-2 with TRBJ2-3; 7 nucleotides agree with TRBD1. From germline, CDR1 is SGHTA and CDR2 FQGNSA. This CDR3 region has 13 residues. V was clipped by 5 bases and J by 5 bases; unmatched bases: 4.

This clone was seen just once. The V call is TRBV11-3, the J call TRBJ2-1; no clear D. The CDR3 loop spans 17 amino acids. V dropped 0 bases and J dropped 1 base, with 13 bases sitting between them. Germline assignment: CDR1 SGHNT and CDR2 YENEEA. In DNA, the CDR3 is TGTGCCAGCAGCTTAGATCTGGTAGGGCAGTCCTACAATGAGCAGTTCTTC. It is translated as CASSLDLVGQSYNEQFF. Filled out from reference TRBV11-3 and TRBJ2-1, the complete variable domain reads EAGVVQSPRYKIIEKKQPVAFWCNPISGHNTLYWYLQNLGQGPELLIRYENEEAVDDSQLPKDRFSAERLKGVDSTLKIQPAELGDSAVYLCASSLDLVGQSYNEQFFGPGTRLTVL.

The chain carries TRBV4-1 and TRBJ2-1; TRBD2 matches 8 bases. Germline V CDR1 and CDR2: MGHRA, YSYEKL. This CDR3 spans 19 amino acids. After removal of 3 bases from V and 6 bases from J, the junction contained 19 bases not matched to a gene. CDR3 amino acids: CASSHPLSTGTRMGNEQFF. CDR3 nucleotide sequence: TGCGCCAGCAGCCATCCCCTATCAACCGGGACTAGGATGGGCAATGAGCAGTTCTTC.

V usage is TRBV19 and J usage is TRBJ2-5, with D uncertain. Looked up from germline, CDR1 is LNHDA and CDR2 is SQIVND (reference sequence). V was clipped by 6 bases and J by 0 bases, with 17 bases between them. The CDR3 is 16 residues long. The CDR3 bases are TGTGCCAGTAGCCCACAACCGTACGTGTACCAAGAGACCCAGTACTTC. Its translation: CASSPQPYVYQETQYF.

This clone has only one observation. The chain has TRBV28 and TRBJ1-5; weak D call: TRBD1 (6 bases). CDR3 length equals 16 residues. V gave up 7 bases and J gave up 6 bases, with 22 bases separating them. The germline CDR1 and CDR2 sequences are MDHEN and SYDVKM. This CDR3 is CASNPERGGVGQPQHF. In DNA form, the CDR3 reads TGTGCCAGCAACCCAGAACGAGGGGGGGTGGGTCAGCCCCAGCATTTT.

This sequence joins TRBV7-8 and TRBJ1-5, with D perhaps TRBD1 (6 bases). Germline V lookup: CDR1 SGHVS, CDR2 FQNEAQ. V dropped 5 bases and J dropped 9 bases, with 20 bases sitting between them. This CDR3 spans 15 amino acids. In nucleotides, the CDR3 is TGTGCCAGCAGCCCGAGCCCCAGGGGAGCGGGGCCCCAGCATTTT. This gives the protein CASSPSPRGAGPQHF.

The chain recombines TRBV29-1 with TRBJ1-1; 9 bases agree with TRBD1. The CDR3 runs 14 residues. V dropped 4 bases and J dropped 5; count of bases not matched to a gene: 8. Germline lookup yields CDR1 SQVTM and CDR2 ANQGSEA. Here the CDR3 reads CSVVLDRGGTEAFF. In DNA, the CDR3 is TGCAGCGTTGTGCTGGACAGGGGAGGTACTGAAGCTTTCTTT.